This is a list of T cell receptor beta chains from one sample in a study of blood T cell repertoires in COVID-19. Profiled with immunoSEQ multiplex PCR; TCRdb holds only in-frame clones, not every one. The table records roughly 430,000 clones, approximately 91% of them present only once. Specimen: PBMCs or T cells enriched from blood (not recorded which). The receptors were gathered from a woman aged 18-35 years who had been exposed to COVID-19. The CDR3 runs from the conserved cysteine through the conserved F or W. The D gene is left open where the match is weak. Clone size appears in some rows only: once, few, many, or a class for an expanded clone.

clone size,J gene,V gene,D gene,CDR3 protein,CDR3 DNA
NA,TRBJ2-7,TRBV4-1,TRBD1,CASSQGWGQGGEQYF,TGCGCCAGCAGCCAAGGGTGGGGACAGGGAGGCGAGCAGTACTTC
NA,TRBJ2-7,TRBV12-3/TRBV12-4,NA,CASSFVGLYEQYF,TGTGCCAGCAGTTTCGTCGGACTGTACGAGCAGTACTTC
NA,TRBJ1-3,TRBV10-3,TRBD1,CAISEGTGSGNTIYF,TGTGCCATCAGTGAGGGGACAGGGTCAGGAAACACCATATATTTT
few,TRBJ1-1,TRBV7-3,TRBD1,CASSSGTGGTEAFF,TGTGCCAGCAGCTCCGGGACAGGGGGAACTGAAGCTTTCTTT
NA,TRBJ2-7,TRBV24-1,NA,CATSDLSTDRRAKAYEQYF,TGTGCCACCAGTGATTTGAGTACCGACAGGCGGGCGAAGGCCTACGAGCAGTACTTC
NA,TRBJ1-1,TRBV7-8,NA,CASSLGGRSEAFF,TGTGCCAGCAGCTTAGGGGGGAGGTCGGAAGCTTTCTTT
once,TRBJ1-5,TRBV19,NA,CASSIPPDQPQHF,TGTGCCAGTAGTATCCCTCCCGATCAGCCCCAGCATTTT
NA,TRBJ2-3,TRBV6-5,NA,CASSSSIGGTDTQYF,TGTGCCAGCAGTTCCTCAATAGGGGGAACAGATACGCAGTATTTT
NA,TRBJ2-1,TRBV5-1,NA,CASSLATSEQFF,TGCGCCAGCAGCTTGGCCACTAGTGAGCAGTTCTTC
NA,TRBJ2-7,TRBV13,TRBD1,CASSQKKGQETYEQYF,TGTGCCAGCAGCCAAAAAAAGGGACAGGAAACCTACGAGCAGTACTTC
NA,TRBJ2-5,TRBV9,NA,CASSVAGSSQETQYF,TGTGCCAGCAGCGTAGCGGGTAGCAGCCAAGAGACCCAGTACTTC
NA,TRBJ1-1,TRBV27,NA,CASSHPGGILTEAFF,TGTGCCAGCAGCCACCCGGGGGGGATTCTCACTGAAGCTTTCTTT
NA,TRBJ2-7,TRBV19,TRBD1,CASSPWDREEQYF,TGTGCCAGTAGCCCCTGGGACAGGGAGGAGCAGTACTTC
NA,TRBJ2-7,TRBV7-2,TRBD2,CASSLVAGVSTDF,TGTGCCAGCAGCTTGGTAGCGGGGGTTTCTACGGACTTC
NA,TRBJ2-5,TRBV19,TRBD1,CASSTRGKETQYF,TGTGCCAGTAGTACCAGGGGGAAAGAGACCCAGTACTTC
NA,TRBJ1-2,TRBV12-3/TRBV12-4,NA,CASRGAPNYGYTF,TGTGCCAGCAGGGGGGCGCCTAACTATGGCTACACCTTC
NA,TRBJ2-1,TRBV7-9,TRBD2,CASSLSGGTYNEQFF,TGTGCCAGCAGCTTGAGCGGGGGAACATACAATGAGCAGTTCTTC
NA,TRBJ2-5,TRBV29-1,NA,CSVGRQSNRETQYF,TGCAGCGTCGGAAGACAGAGTAACAGAGAGACCCAGTACTTC
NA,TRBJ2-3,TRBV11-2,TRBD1,CASSPGTGITDTQYF,TGTGCCAGCAGCCCCGGGACAGGGATTACAGATACGCAGTATTTT
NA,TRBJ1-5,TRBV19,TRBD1,CASSGGTGGGQPQHF,TGTGCCAGTAGTGGGGGGACAGGGGGAGGGCAGCCCCAGCATTTT
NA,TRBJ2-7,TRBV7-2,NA,CASSLVAVSYEQYF,TGTGCCAGCAGCTTGGTTGCGGTTTCCTACGAGCAGTACTTC
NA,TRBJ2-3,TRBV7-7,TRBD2,CASSPQLAGETDTQYF,TGTGCCAGCAGCCCCCAGCTAGCGGGAGAAACAGATACGCAGTATTTT
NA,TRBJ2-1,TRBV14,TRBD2,CASSQDQLAESEQFF,TGTGCCAGCAGCCAAGATCAACTAGCGGAGAGTGAGCAGTTCTTC
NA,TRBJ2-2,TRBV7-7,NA,CASSLWGGEGGELFF,TGTGCTAGCAGCTTATGGGGAGGCGAAGGCGGGGAGCTGTTTTTT
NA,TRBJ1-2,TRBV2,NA,CASSPERNYGYTF,TGTGCCAGCAGTCCCGAACGGAACTATGGCTACACCTTC
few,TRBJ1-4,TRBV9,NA,CASSVGSLEEKLFF,TGTGCCAGCAGCGTAGGCTCATTAGAGGAAAAACTGTTTTTT
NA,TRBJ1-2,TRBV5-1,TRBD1,CASSPGQGNGYTF,TGCGCCAGCAGCCCGGGACAGGGGAACGGCTACACCTTC
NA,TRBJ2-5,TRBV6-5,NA,CASSYGTVQETQYF,TGTGCCAGCAGTTACGGAACAGTCCAAGAGACCCAGTACTTC
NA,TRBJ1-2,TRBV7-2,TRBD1,CASSLIQGAGYGYTF,TGTGCCAGCAGTCTTATACAGGGGGCGGGATATGGCTACACCTTC
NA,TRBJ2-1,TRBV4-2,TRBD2,CASSQETSGVYNEQFF,TGTGCCAGCAGCCAAGAAACTAGCGGGGTTTACAATGAGCAGTTCTTC
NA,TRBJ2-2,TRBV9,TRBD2,CASSVGLATNTGELFF,TGTGCCAGCAGCGTAGGACTAGCGACGAACACCGGGGAGCTGTTTTTT
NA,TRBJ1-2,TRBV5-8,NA,CASSLGLGYTF,TGTGCCAGCTCGCTCGGTTTGGGCTACACCTTC
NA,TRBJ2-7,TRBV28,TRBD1,CASRGDRGGYEQYF,TGTGCCAGCAGAGGTGACAGGGGGGGGTACGAGCAGTACTTC
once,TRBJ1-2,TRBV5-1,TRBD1,CASSLPLGGADGYTF,TGCGCCAGCAGCTTACCATTAGGGGGCGCGGATGGCTACACCTTC
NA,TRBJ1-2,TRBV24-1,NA,CATSDYRAGDYGYTF,TGTGCCACCAGTGATTACCGCGCAGGGGACTATGGCTACACCTTC
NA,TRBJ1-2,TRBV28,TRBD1,CASSRGQDKSYGYTF,TGTGCCAGCAGTAGGGGACAGGACAAATCCTATGGCTACACCTTC
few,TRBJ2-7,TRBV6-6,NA,CASSLQGGYEQYF,TGTGCCAGCAGTCTGCAGGGAGGCTACGAGCAGTACTTC